These 26 T cell receptor beta chains originate from one sample sequenced in a study of control samples from healthy donors and cancer patients. Assay used: immunoSEQ multiplex PCR; TCRdb lists only in-frame clones, some missing. Of 85,000 to 90,000 clones listed, roughly nine tenths were seen once; the top ten hold 20% to 25%. The sample consisted of blood. These receptors were obtained from a young man in good health.

The chain is built from TRBV25-1 and TRBJ2-2; 7 nucleotides line up with TRBD1. The CDR3 is made up of 17 amino acids. The trim removed 0 bases at V and 6 bases at J, leaving 10 bases unmatched. Germline CDR1 and CDR2: MGHDK and SYGVNS. CDR3 protein: CASSEYGRGLASGELFF. The DNA for the CDR3 is TGTGCCAGCAGTGAATATGGTAGGGGGCTTGCCTCCGGGGAGCTGTTTTTT.

This clone has a single count. The chain employs TRBV7-8 and TRBJ2-2; D is unclear. The V gene's germline CDR1 is SGHVS and CDR2 FQNEAQ. V lost 2 bases and J 1 base, leaving 5 bases between the germline ends. This CDR3 region has 14 residues. In nucleotides, the CDR3 is TGTGCCAGCAGCTTATCCAGGAACACCGGGGAGCTGTTTTTT. Translation: CASSLSRNTGELFF.

This chain uses TRBV24-1 with TRBJ1-3; 7 nucleotides line up with TRBD1. This CDR3 contains 15 residues. Unmatched junction bases numbered 5, after V lost 3 bases and J lost 4 bases. Germline V gene data show CDR1 as KGHDR and CDR2 as SFDVKD. CDR3 protein: CATSDAGGSGNTIYF. CDR3 bases: TGTGCCACCAGTGATGCAGGGGGTTCGGGAAACACCATATATTTT.

The chain uses TRBV25-1 and TRBJ1-4; a possible D gene is TRBD1 (6 bases). The length of the CDR3 is 15 residues. Germline-derived CDR1 and CDR2 are MGHDK and SYGVNS. Trimming took 1 base from V and 6 from J, leaving 12 bases between them. The CDR3 DNA reads TGTGCCAGCAGTGAATTTCTGGACAGAGATGAAAAACTGTTTTTT. Translating gives CASSEFLDRDEKLFF.

V is TRBV3-1 (or the pseudogene TRBV3-2) and J is TRBJ2-5; a weak D match, TRBD2 (6 bases). The CDR3 length is 16 residues. CDR1 LGHDT and CDR2 YNNKEL come from the germline V gene (reference sequence). Deletions cut 0 bases from V and 5 bases from J, with 16 bases between. The CDR3: CASSQDRRGLGETQYF. The CDR3 nucleotides read TGTGCCAGCAGCCAAGATCGGCGGGGCCTTGGGGAGACCCAGTACTTC.

The chain carries TRBV7-9 and TRBJ1-3; D is perhaps TRBD1 (6 bases). Germline V gene sequence: CDR1 SEHNR, CDR2 FQNEAQ (reference sequence). The V gene lost 4 bases and the J gene lost 4 bases, with 17 bases spanning the gap. There are 16 residues in the CDR3. CDR3 coding DNA: TGTGCCAGCAGCTCCAATACAAGACAGGCAGGAAACACCATATATTTT. It translates to CASSSNTRQAGNTIYF.

This rearrangement joins TRBV7-3 to TRBJ2-1; the match to TRBD2 covers 10 bases. There are 17 residues in the CDR3. The V gene's germline CDR1 is SGHTA and CDR2 FQGTGA. The trim removed 6 bases at V and 5 bases at J, leaving 13 bases unmatched. DNA for the CDR3: TGTGCCAGCAGTGATGGGCTTAGCGGGGGGATAGACAATGAGCAGTTCTTC. This translates into CASSDGLSGGIDNEQFF. The full variable domain, its missing parts supplied by reference TRBV7-3 and TRBJ2-1, is GAGVSQTPSNKVTEKGKYVELRCDPISGHTALYWYRQSLGQGPEFLIYFQGTGAADDSGLPNDRFFAVRPEGSVSTLKIQRTERGDSAVYLCASSDGLSGGIDNEQFFGPGTRLTVL.

The chain is built from TRBV6-4 and TRBJ2-4; 7 positions agree with TRBD1. This CDR3 region has 18 residues. Germline loops: CDR1 MRHNA, CDR2 SNTAGT. The junction had 18 bases not matched to a gene; V was cut back by 7 bases and J by 3 bases. CDR3 sequence: CASNRTGVTLLGKNIQYF. CDR3 coding DNA: TGTGCCAGCAATCGAACAGGGGTGACCCTCCTAGGCAAAAACATTCAGTACTTC.

The V gene is TRBV5-1, the J gene TRBJ1-1, with a weak D call TRBD1 (5 bases). Germline CDR1 is SGHRS and CDR2 is YFSETQ. The CDR3 length is 14 residues. Trimming took 3 bases from V and 0 from J, leaving 9 bases between them. For the CDR3, the DNA is TGCGCCAGCAGCTGGGGGAGCCTGAACACTGAAGCTTTCTTT. It translates to CASSWGSLNTEAFF.

The chain is built from TRBV11-2 and TRBJ2-5; 8 positions match TRBD2. Per the germline V gene, CDR1 is SGHAT and CDR2 is FQNNGV. CDR3 size: 16 residues. J was trimmed by 4 bases and V by 4 bases; bases with no gene match: 11. DNA for the CDR3: TGTGCCAGCAGCTCTTTCGTCGGGGGGGCCGGAGAGACCCAGTACTTC. Its translation: CASSSFVGGAGETQYF.

This clone came up a few times. The chain carries TRBV10-3 and TRBJ2-1, with 10 bases that match TRBD1. V was pared by 3 bases and J by 2 bases, with 1 base of the junction left unmatched. Germline V gives CDR1 ENHRY, CDR2 SYGVKD. The CDR3 contains 15 residues. Written as DNA, the CDR3 is TGTGCCATCAGTGAAGGACAGGGGGCCTACAATGAGCAGTTCTTC. Residues: CAISEGQGAYNEQFF.

The chain is built from TRBV11-2 and TRBJ2-7; 8 bases map to TRBD1. The CDR3 contains 17 residues. The trim removed 1 base at V and 0 bases at J, leaving 8 bases unmatched. Germline V gene sequence: CDR1 SGHAT, CDR2 FQNNGV. DNA of the CDR3: TGTGCCAGCAGCTTAGCCTTGACAGGGGTGAGCTCCTACGAGCAGTACGTC. This sequence encodes CASSLALTGVSSYEQYV.

V usage is TRBV7-8 and J usage is TRBJ1-4; no clear D gene. In germline, CDR1 is SGHVS, CDR2 FQNEAQ. This CDR3 is 13 amino acids long. Between the trimmed V and J ends, which lost 1 base and 12 bases, there was a span of 12 bases. CDR3 DNA sequence: TGTGCCAGCAGCTTAGAGGCCAACCGGGAACTGTTTTTT. This sequence encodes CASSLEANRELFF.

The chain couples TRBV30 to TRBJ2-3; 10 bases match TRBD2. With V trimmed by 0 bases and J by 11 bases, 11 bases remained unmatched. The CDR3 is made up of 15 amino acids. Germline CDR1 is GTSNPN and CDR2 is SVGIG (reference sequence). The CDR3 loop reads CAWSVLASGGRGQYF. The CDR3 region has the DNA TGTGCCTGGAGTGTACTGGCTAGCGGGGGCCGGGGGCAGTATTTT. Looking up the rest from reference TRBV30 and TRBJ2-3 gives the full variable domain: SQTIHQWPATLVQPVGSPLSLECTVEGTSNPNLYWYRQAAGRGLQLLFYSVGIGQISSEVPQNLSASRPQDRQFILSSKKLLLSDSGFYLCAWSVLASGGRGQYFGPGTRLTVL.

V and J are TRBV6-1 and TRBJ2-3, with D possibly being TRBD1 (6 bases). Germline assignment: CDR1 MNHNS and CDR2 SASEGT. V was clipped by 4 bases and J by 0 bases, with 14 bases between them. The CDR3 runs to 16 residues. The CDR3 bases are TGTGCCAGCAGTGGGTCACTAGGGGGTAGCACAGATACGCAGTATTTT. As protein: CASSGSLGGSTDTQYF.

This CDR3 is CAWDQGAQETQYF. The CDR3 nucleotides read TGTGCCTGGGACCAGGGGGCTCAAGAGACCCAGTACTTC. The genes are TRBV30 and TRBJ2-5; 8 nucleotides agree with TRBD1. V lost 5 bases, J lost 2 bases, and 4 bases stayed unmatched. The CDR3 runs 13 residues. CDR1 and CDR2 from the germline V gene are GTSNPN and SVGIG (reference sequence).

The chain combines TRBV30 with TRBJ1-2; D may be TRBD1 (6 bases). Deletions cut 2 bases from V and 8 bases from J, with 18 bases between. This CDR3 contains 14 residues. The germline V gene has CDR1 GTSNPN and CDR2 SVGIG (reference sequence). CDR3 loop: CAWSLQGLSGGYTF. For the CDR3, the DNA is TGTGCCTGGAGTTTACAGGGACTTTCAGGGGGCTACACCTTC.

This clone has a single count. J is TRBJ2-1 and V is TRBV24-1, with D perhaps assigned TRBD1 or TRBD2 (5 bases each). This CDR3 comprises 15 residues. Trimming took 6 bases from V and 11 from J, leaving 22 bases between them. Germline V CDR1 and CDR2: KGHDR, SFDVKD. CDR3 residues: CATSSPTGPLMKQFF. The CDR3 region has the DNA TGTGCCACCAGTTCCCCCACGGGACCCCTCATGAAGCAGTTCTTC.

This clone has a single count. This chain joins TRBV11-2 and TRBJ2-3, with 7 bases aligning to TRBD1. V gave up 0 bases and J gave up 5 bases; unmatched junction bases: 14. CDR3 length: 18 amino acids. Germline loops: CDR1 SGHAT, CDR2 FQNNGV. The CDR3 bases are TGTGCCAGCAGCTTAGAGGAGACAGGGCTGGGTTTTGGAGATACGCAGTATTTT. It translates to CASSLEETGLGFGDTQYF.

J is TRBJ2-3 and V is TRBV6-1; 7 bases are shared with TRBD1. Per the germline V gene, CDR1 is MNHNS and CDR2 is SASEGT. V trimming: 2 bases; J trimming: 4 bases; junction bases outside the gene matches: 3. This CDR3 has 14 amino acids. CDR3 DNA sequence: TGTGCCAGCAGTGAAAGGGGGCTGGCAGATACGCAGTATTTT. Translated, it gives CASSERGLADTQYF.

The gene calls are TRBV6-5 and TRBJ2-7, with 7 bases lining up with TRBD1. The V gene end was trimmed by 6 bases and the J gene end by 2 bases; junction bases not matched to a gene: 7. CDR1 and CDR2 (germline): MNHEY, SVGAGI. The CDR3 loop spans 14 amino acids. The CDR3 sequence: CASSPTGPTYEQYF. The DNA for the CDR3 is TGTGCCAGCAGCCCGACAGGGCCAACCTACGAGCAGTACTTC.

This rearrangement joins TRBV6-6 to TRBJ1-5, with 7 bases identical to TRBD1. The V segment lost 6 bases and the J segment 4 bases; nucleotides outside the gene matches: 6. The germline CDR1 and CDR2 sequences are MNHNY and SVGAGI (reference sequence). CDR3 size: 14 residues. The DNA of the CDR3 is TGTGCCAGCAGCCCGACAGGGAGGAATCAGCCCCAGCATTTT. Translation gives CASSPTGRNQPQHF.

The chain is built from TRBV7-9 and TRBJ2-7; D is undetermined. The V end lost 4 bases, the J end lost 0 bases, and 10 bases lay between the germline ends. Looked up from germline, CDR1 is SEHNR and CDR2 is FQNEAQ (reference sequence). The CDR3 contains 14 residues. In DNA form, the CDR3 reads TGTGCCAGCAGCTCCTCATTTATCTCCTACGAGCAGTACTTC. This codes for CASSSSFISYEQYF.

The chain uses TRBV19 and TRBJ1-1, with 7 bases lining up with TRBD1. Germline V CDR1 and CDR2: LNHDA, SQIVND (reference sequence). The CDR3 covers 14 residues. The ends lost 6 bases at V and 0 bases at J; junction bases unmatched: 4. This CDR3 is CASRDTGVNTEAFF. The CDR3 DNA follows: TGTGCCAGTAGGGACACAGGGGTGAACACTGAAGCTTTCTTT.

This clone was seen more than once but under ten times. V usage is TRBV18 and J usage is TRBJ2-7, with a possible D match to TRBD2 (7 bases). The ends were cut back, 3 bases at V and 2 bases at J, with 11 bases in the middle. This CDR3 contains 14 residues. Germline V CDR1 and CDR2: KGHSH, LQKENI. In nucleotides, the CDR3 is TGTGCCAGCTCACCCGGCGGGGGCCCCTACGAGCAGTACTTC. Its protein product is CASSPGGGPYEQYF.

The table lists this clone with a few counts. V gene TRBV27 combines with J gene TRBJ1-4; possibly TRBD1 for D (5 bases). With 0 bases removed from V and 9 bases from J, the gap between germline ends came to 14 bases. CDR1 MNHEY and CDR2 SMNVEV come from the germline V gene (reference sequence). The length of the CDR3 is 15 residues. The DNA of the CDR3 is TGTGCCAGCAGTTTATCCTCGGGGGGACGGAAAAAACTGTTTTTT. Its protein product is CASSLSSGGRKKLFF. The whole variable domain, remainder taken from reference TRBV27 and TRBJ1-4, is EAQVTQNPRYLITVTGKKLTVTCSQNMNHEYMSWYRQDPGLGLRQIYYSMNVEVTDKGDVPEGYKVSRKEKRNFPLILESPSPNQTSLYFCASSLSSGGRKKLFFGSGTQLSVL.